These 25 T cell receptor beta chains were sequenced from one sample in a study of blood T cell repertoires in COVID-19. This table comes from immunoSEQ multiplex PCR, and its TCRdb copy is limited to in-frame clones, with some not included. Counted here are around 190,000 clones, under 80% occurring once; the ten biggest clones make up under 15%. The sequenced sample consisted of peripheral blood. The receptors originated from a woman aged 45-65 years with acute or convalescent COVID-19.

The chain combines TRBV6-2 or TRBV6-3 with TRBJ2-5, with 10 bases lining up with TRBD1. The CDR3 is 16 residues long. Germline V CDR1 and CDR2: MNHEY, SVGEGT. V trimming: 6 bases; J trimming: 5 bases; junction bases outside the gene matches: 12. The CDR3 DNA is TGTGCCAGCAGCTATTGGGACAGGGGCCCGCAGGAGACCCAGTACTTC. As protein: CASSYWDRGPQETQYF.

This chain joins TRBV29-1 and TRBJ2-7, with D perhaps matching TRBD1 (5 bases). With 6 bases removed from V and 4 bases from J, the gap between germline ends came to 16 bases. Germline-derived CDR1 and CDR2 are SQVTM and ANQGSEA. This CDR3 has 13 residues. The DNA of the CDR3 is TGCAGCGTGGTAAGGGGTACTGGTTACGAGCAGTACTTC. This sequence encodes CSVVRGTGYEQYF.

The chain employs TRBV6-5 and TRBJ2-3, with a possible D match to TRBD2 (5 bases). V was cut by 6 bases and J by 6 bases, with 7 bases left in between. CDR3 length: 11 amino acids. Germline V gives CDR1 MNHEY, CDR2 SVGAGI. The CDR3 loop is CASRRGDTQYF. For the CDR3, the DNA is TGTGCCAGCAGGCGAGGGGATACGCAGTATTTT.

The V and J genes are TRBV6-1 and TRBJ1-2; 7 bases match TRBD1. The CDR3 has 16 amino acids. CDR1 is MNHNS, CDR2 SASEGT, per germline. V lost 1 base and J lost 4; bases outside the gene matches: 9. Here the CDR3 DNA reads TGTGCCAGCAGTGAAGAGGGACAGATCCCGGGCTATGGCTACACCTTC. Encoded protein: CASSEEGQIPGYGYTF.

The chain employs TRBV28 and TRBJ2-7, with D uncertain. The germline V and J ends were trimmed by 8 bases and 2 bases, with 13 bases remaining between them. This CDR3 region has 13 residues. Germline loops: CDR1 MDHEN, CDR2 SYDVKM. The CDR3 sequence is CASRGQNTYEQYF. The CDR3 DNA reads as TGTGCCAGCCGTGGGCAGAACACCTACGAGCAGTACTTC.

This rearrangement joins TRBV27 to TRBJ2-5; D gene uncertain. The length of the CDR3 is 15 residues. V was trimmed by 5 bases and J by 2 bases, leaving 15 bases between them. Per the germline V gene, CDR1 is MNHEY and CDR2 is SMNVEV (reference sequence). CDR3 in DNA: TGTGCCAGCAGTGCCGACTTCTCCTTACAAGAGACCCAGTACTTC. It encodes CASSADFSLQETQYF.

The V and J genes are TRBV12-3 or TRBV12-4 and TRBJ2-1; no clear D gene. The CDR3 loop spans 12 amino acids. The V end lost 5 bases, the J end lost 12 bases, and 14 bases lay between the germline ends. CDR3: CASSPISHGQFF. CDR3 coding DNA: TGTGCCAGCAGTCCGATTAGCCACGGGCAGTTCTTC.

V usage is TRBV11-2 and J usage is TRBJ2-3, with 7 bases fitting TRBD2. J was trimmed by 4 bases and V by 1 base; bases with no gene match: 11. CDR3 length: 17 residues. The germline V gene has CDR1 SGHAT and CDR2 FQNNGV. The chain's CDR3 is CASSLVPGGSSSDTQYF. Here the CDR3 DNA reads TGTGCCAGCAGCTTAGTCCCTGGCGGGAGTAGTTCAGATACGCAGTATTTT.

The CDR3: CASGPGGNNQPQHF. Here the CDR3 DNA reads TGTGCCAGCGGTCCGGGGGGGAACAATCAGCCCCAGCATTTT. The chain carries TRBV2 and TRBJ1-5, with D possibly TRBD1 on 5 matching bases. Trimming took off 8 bases at V and 3 bases at J, with 14 bases between the two ends. Germline values: CDR1 SNHLY, CDR2 FYNNEI. This CDR3 spans 14 amino acids.

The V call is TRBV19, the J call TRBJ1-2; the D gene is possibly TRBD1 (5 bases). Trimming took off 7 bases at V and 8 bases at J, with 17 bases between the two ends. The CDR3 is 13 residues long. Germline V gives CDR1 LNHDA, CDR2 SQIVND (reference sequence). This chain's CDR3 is CASIPPGMRGYTF. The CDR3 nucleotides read TGTGCCAGTATCCCCCCAGGGATGAGGGGCTACACCTTC. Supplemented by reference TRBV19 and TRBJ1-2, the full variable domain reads DGGITQSPKYLFRKEGQNVTLSCEQNLNHDAMYWYRQDPGQGLRLIYYSQIVNDFQKGDIAEGYSVSREKKESFPLTVTSAQKNPTAFYLCASIPPGMRGYTFGSGTRLTVV.

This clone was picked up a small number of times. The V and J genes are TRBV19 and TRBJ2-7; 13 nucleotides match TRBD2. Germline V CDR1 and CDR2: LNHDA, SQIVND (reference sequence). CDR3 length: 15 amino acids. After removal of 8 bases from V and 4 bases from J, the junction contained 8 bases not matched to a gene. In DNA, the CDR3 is TGTGCCAGTTCGATACTAGCGGGAGGGCCGTACGAGCAGTACTTC. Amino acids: CASSILAGGPYEQYF.

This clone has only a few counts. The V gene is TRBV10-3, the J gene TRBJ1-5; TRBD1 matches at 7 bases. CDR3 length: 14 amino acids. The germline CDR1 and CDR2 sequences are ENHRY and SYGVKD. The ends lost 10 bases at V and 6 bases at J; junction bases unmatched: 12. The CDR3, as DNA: TGTGCCACGTGGACGGAGAACAGGGGTCAGCCCCAGCATTTT. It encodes CATWTENRGQPQHF.

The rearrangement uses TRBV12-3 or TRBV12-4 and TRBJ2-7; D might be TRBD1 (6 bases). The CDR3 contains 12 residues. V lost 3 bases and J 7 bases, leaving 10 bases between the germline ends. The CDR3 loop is CASSFSRGEQYF. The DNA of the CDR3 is TGTGCCAGCAGTTTTTCGAGGGGGGAGCAGTACTTC.

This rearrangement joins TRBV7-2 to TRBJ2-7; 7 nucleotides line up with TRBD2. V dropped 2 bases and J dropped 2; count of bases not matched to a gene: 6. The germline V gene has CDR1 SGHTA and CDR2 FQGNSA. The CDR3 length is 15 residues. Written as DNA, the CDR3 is TGTGCCAGCAGCTTAAGGGGACTACTTACCTACGAGCAGTACTTC. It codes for CASSLRGLLTYEQYF.

This CDR3 reads CASTSTGGDTQYF. The CDR3 bases are TGTGCCAGCACCTCTACGGGAGGAGATACGCAGTATTTT. This chain uses TRBV11-2 with TRBJ2-3; 7 bases line up with TRBD2. V dropped 7 bases and J dropped 5; count of bases not matched to a gene: 6. The CDR3 is made up of 13 amino acids. The germline gives CDR1 SGHAT, CDR2 FQNNGV.

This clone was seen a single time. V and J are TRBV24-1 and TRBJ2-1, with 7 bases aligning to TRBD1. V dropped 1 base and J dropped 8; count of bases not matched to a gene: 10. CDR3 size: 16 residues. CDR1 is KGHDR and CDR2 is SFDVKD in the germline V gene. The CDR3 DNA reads TGTGCCACCAGTGATTTATCCAGGGGGTATGATGATGAGCAGTTCTTC. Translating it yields CATSDLSRGYDDEQFF.

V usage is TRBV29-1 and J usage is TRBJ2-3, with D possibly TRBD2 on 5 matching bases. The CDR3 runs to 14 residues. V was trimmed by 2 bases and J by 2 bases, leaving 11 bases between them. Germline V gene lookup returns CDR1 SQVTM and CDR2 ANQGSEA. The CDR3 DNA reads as TGCAGCGTTGAATTAAGCGGCTTCACAGATACGCAGTATTTT. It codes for CSVELSGFTDTQYF.

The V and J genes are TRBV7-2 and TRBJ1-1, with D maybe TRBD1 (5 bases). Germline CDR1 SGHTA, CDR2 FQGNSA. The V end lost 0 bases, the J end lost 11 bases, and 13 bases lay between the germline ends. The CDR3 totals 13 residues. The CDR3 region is CASSLAEGFRAFF. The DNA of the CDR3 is TGTGCCAGCAGCTTAGCGGAGGGGTTCCGGGCTTTCTTT.

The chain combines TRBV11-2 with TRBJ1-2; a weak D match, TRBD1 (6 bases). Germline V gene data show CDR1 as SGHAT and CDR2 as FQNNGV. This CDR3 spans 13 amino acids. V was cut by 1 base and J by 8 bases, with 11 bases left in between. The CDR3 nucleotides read TGTGCCAGCAGCTTAGTATCAGGGGAAGGCTACACCTTC. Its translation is CASSLVSGEGYTF.

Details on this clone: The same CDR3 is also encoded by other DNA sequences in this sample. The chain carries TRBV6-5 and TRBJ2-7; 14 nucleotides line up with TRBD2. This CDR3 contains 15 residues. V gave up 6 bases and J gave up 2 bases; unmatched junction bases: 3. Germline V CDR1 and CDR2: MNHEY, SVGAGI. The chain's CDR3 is CASRLGLAGAYEQYF. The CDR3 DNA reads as TGTGCCAGCAGACTGGGACTAGCGGGGGCCTACGAGCAGTACTTC.

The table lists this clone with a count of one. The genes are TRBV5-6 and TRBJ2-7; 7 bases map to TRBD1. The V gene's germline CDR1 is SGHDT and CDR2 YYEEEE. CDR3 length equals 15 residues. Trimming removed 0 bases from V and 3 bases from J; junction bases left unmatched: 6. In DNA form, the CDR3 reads TGTGCCAGCAGCTTGGTGGGACAGAGTAACTACGAGCAGTACTTC. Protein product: CASSLVGQSNYEQYF.

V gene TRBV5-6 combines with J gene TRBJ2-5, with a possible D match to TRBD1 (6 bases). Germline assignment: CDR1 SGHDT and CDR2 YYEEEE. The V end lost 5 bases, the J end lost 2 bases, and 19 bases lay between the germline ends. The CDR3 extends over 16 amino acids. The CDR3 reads CASRYWGPRGQETQYF. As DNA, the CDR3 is TGTGCCAGCAGGTATTGGGGACCGAGGGGGCAAGAGACCCAGTACTTC.

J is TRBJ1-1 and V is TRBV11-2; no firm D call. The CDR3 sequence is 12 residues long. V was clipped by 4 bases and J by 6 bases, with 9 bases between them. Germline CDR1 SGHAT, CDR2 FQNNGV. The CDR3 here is CASSSRWAEAFF. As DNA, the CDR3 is TGTGCCAGCAGCTCCAGGTGGGCTGAAGCTTTCTTT. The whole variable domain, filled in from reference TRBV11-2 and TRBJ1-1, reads EAGVAQSPRYKIIEKRQSVAFWCNPISGHATLYWYQQILGQGPKLLIQFQNNGVVDDSQLPKDRFSAERLKGVDSTLKIQPAKLEDSAVYLCASSSRWAEAFFGQGTRLTVV.

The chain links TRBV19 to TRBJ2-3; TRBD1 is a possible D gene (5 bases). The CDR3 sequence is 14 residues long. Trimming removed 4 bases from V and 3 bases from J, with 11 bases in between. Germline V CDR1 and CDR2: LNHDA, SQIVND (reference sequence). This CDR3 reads CASSTGRVTDTQYF. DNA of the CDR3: TGTGCCAGTAGTACAGGCAGGGTGACAGATACGCAGTATTTT.

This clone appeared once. For the CDR3, the DNA is TGTGCCAGTAGTATAAGTCGCCCCGGGATGAGCTCCTACGAGCAGTACTTC. Its translation is CASSISRPGMSSYEQYF. This chain connects TRBV19 to TRBJ2-7; tentative D call: TRBD2 (5 bases). V gave up 2 bases and J gave up 0 bases, with 17 bases separating them. The CDR3 totals 17 residues. Germline values: CDR1 LNHDA, CDR2 SQIVND (reference sequence).